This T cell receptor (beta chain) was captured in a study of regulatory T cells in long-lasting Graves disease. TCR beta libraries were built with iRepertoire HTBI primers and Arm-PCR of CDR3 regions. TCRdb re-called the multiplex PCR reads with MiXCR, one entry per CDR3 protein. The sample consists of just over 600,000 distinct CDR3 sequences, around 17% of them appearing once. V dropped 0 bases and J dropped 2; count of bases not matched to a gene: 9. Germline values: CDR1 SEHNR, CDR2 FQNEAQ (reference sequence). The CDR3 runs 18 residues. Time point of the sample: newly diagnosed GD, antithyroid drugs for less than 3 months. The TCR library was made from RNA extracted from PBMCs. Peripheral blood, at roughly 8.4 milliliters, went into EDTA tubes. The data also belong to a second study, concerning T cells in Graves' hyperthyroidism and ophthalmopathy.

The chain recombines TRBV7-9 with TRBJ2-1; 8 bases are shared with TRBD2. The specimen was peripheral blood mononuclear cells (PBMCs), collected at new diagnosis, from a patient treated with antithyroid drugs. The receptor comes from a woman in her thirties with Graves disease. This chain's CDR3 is CASSLATSGQMAYNEQFF. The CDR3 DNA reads TGTGCCAGCAGCTTAGCAACTAGCGGCCAAATGGCCTACAATGAGCAGTTCTTC.